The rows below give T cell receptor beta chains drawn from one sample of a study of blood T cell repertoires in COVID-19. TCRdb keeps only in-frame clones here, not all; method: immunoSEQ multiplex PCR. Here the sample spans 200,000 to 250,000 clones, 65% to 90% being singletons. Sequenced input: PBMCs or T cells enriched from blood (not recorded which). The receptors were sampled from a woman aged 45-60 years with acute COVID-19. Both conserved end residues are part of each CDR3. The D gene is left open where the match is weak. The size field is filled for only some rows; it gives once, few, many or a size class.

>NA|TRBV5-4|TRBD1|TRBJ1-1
TGTGCCAGCAGTCCACAGGGGGTCTGGAACACTGAAGCTTTCTTT
CASSPQGVWNTEAFF
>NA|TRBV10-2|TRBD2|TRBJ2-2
TGCGCCAGCAGTGAGAGCCTAGCGGGGGGTTGGACCGGGGAGCTGTTTTTT
CASSESLAGGWTGELFF
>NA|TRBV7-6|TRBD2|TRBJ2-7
TGTGCCAGCAGTCTAGCGGGGGGGAGCTCCTACGAGCAGTACTTC
CASSLAGGSSYEQYF
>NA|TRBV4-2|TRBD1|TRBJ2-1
TGTGCCAGCAGCCAGGGATGGGGACAGGGGGAGCATGAGCAGTTCTTC
CASSQGWGQGEHEQFF
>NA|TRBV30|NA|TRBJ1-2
TGTGCCTGGACCCGGGCAGGAGGTCCCTATGGCTACACCTTC
CAWTRAGGPYGYTF
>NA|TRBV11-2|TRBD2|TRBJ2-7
TGTGCCAGCAGCCCCAGACTAGCGGGGGGCTACTCCTACGAGCAGTACTTC
CASSPRLAGGYSYEQYF
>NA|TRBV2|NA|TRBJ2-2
TGTGCCAGCAGTGAAGATGCGTTTACCGGGGAGCTGTTTTTT
CASSEDAFTGELFF
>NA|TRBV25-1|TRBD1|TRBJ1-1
TGTGCCAGCCGTCCCGGGACAGTTAACACTGAAGCTTTCTTT
CASRPGTVNTEAFF
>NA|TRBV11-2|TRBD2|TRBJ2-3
TGTGCCAGCAGCTTAGCGGGACTAGCGGGGACCACAGATACGCAGTATTTT
CASSLAGLAGTTDTQYF
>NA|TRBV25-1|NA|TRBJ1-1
TGTGCCAGCAGTGAACCCCACTGGGGGGTCACTGAAGCTTTCTTT
CASSEPHWGVTEAFF
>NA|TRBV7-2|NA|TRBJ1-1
TGTGCCAGCAGCCGTCGGGGGACCTTGGGGACTGAAGCTTTCTTT
CASSRRGTLGTEAFF
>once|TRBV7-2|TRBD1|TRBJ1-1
TGTGCCAGCCCCCGTAGGACAGGGGAGGCTTTCTTT
CASPRRTGEAFF
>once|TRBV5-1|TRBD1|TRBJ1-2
TGCGCCAGCAGCCCGACAGGGGATGTACGGCGGGGCTACACCTTC
CASSPTGDVRRGYTF
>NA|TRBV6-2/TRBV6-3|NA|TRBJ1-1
TGTGCCAGCAGTTACATGGGGGGTCGTCTCACTGAAGCTTTCTTT
CASSYMGGRLTEAFF
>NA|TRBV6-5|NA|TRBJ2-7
TGTGCCAGCAGACGCTTGGACACGTACTCCTACGAGCAGTACTTC
CASRRLDTYSYEQYF
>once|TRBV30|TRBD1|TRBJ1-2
TGTGCCTGGAGGGCTCTAGACAGGGATGGTGGCTACACCTTC
CAWRALDRDGGYTF
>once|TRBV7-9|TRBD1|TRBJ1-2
TGTGCCAGCAGCACATTCGGACAGGGAGGAGATGGCTACACCTTC
CASSTFGQGGDGYTF
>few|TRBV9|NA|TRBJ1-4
TGTGCCAGCAGCGAGGGGTGGGTAACTAATGAAAAACTGTTTTTT
CASSEGWVTNEKLFF
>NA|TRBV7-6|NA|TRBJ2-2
TGTGCCAGCCGCTCTGGGCCGGACAGAAACACCGGGGAGCTGTTTTTT
CASRSGPDRNTGELFF
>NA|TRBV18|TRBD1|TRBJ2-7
TGTGCCAGCTCACCATGGACAGGGAACTCCTACGAGCAGTACTTC
CASSPWTGNSYEQYF
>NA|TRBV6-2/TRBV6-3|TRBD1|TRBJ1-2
TGTGCCAGCAGTCCGATTGACAGGGGGGACTATGGCTACACCTTC
CASSPIDRGDYGYTF
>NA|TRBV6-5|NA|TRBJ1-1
TGTGCCAGCAGTTACTCCGGGGTAGACGGCACTGAAGCTTTCTTT
CASSYSGVDGTEAFF
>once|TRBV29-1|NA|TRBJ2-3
TGCAGCGGAGTGATCAGGGACACTCCGCAGTATTTT
CSGVIRDTPQYF
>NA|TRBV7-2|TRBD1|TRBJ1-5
TGTGCCAGCAGCTCACAGGGGGCGCAGCCCCAGCATTTT
CASSSQGAQPQHF
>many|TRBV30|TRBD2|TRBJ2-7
TGTGCCTGGAGTACCGGCAGCGGGGGATTCTACGAGCAGTACTTC
CAWSTGSGGFYEQYF
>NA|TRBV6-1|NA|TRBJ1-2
TGTGCCAGCAGTGAAGGGACAGCTAACTATGGCTACACCTTC
CASSEGTANYGYTF
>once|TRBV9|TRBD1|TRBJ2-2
TGTGCCAGCAGCCGTGGGACAGGGGTCAATGCCGGGGAGCTGTTTTTT
CASSRGTGVNAGELFF
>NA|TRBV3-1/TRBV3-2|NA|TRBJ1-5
TGTGCCAGCAGCCAAGATCTGCGGCAGCCCCAGCATTTT
CASSQDLRQPQHF
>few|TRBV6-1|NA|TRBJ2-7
TGTGCCAGCAGTGACCATGAGGCCAGGGGTGGCTACGAGCAGTACTTC
CASSDHEARGGYEQYF
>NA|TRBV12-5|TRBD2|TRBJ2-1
TGTGCTAGTGGTCCCGGGACTAGCGGGGTGAGCTCCTACAATGAGCAGTTCTTC
CASGPGTSGVSSYNEQFF
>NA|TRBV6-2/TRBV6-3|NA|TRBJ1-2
TGTGCCAGCAGTTACCCTGACGGCAGGGGCTACACCTTC
CASSYPDGRGYTF
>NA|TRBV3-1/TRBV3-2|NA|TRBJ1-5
TGTGCCAGCAGCCAACGTCAGAATCAGCCCCAGCATTTT
CASSQRQNQPQHF
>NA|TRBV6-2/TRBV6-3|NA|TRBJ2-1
TGTGCCAGCAGCCTCCAAGGTAGCAGCGGGTACAATGAGCAGTTCTTC
CASSLQGSSGYNEQFF
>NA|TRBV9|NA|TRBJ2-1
TGTGCCAGCAGCGTACAGGCAGGCTTTATTTCTAAGGGGGATGAGCAGTTCTTC
CASSVQAGFISKGDEQFF
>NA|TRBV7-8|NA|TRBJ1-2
TGTGCCAGCAGCACAGGTTACGGCTACACCTTC
CASSTGYGYTF
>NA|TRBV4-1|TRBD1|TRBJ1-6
TGCGCCAGCAGCCAAGATCCCTCCGGACAGGGGAATAATTCACCCCTCCACTTT
CASSQDPSGQGNNSPLHF
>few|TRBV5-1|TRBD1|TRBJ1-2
TGCGCCAGCAGCTTAACCGGGGGGACAGGGTATCTCTATGGCTACACCTTC
CASSLTGGTGYLYGYTF
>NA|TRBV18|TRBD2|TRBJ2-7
TGTGCCAGCTCACCACGGGGACTAGCAATCGAGCAGTACTTC
CASSPRGLAIEQYF
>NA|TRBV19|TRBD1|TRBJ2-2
TGTGCCAGTAGTATAGGAGGACAGGGGTGGAACACCGGGGAGCTGTTTTTT
CASSIGGQGWNTGELFF
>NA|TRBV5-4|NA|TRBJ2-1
TGTGCCAGCAGCTTGTCACGAGGGTGGGATGAGCAGTTCTTC
CASSLSRGWDEQFF
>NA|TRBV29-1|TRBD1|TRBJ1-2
TGCAGCGTTGCCCAGGGAGCGACAGGGTGGGATGGCTACACCTTC
CSVAQGATGWDGYTF
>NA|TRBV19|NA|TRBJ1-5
TGTGCCAGTTCCTCAGGGCTTCAGCCCCAGCATTTT
CASSSGLQPQHF
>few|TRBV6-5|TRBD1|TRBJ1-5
TGTGCCACCCGCGACAGGGGCAATCAGCCCCAGCATTTT
CATRDRGNQPQHF
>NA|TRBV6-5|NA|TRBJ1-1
TGTGCCAGCAGAGGGCCTGGAGGTCGAGCTTTCTTT
CASRGPGGRAFF
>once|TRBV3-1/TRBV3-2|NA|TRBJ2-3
TGTGCCAGCAGCCAAGAGGGGCTCCGGGCGCAGTATTTT
CASSQEGLRAQYF